The rows below give T cell receptor beta chains drawn from one sample of a study of cytomegalovirus exposure and HLA in healthy donors. Generated by immunoSEQ multiplex PCR, the TCRdb table keeps only in-frame clones and is missing some. The profile shows around 140,000 clones, around 59% of them singletons. The sample comprised PBMCs. The origin of the receptors is a male donor in good health and CMV-seronegative. CDR3s include the opening cysteine and the closing phenylalanine or tryptophan. The order of the fields is CDR3 protein, V gene, clone size, J gene, D gene. A D gene is named only where the DNA matches it firmly. Some rows have no size entry. The others give once, few or many, or a class for an expanded clone.

CSSSPGLAGNLVRETQYF TRBV7-9 - TRBJ2-5 TRBD2
CASSYSGTASYEQYF TRBV6-6 once TRBJ2-7 TRBD1
CASGLGLAGGETQYF TRBV12-5 - TRBJ2-5 TRBD2
CASSLEPGERDTQYF TRBV5-4 - TRBJ2-3 -
CASSPFFGTYEQYF TRBV9 - TRBJ2-7 -
CASSPPGGTGREKLFF TRBV5-4 - TRBJ1-4 TRBD1
CASSWGPSGGDTQYF TRBV5-1 - TRBJ2-3 TRBD2
CASSEAGKNTEAFF TRBV10-1 few TRBJ1-1 -
CASSWGNRASYNSPLHF TRBV5-1 - TRBJ1-6 -
CASSQDPVTGAGNTIYF TRBV4-1 once TRBJ1-3 -
CASSPRGRSGANVLTF TRBV5-1 - TRBJ2-6 -
CASSDSGGSTDTQYF TRBV6-4 once TRBJ2-3 -
CASSLGASNNYGYTF TRBV5-1 - TRBJ1-2 -
CASSLLRQGTSYEQYF TRBV7-8 - TRBJ2-7 TRBD1
CASSPPPQGAGNTIYF TRBV18 - TRBJ1-3 TRBD1
CASSEVVGLTEAFF TRBV25-1 few TRBJ1-1 -
CASSPDPRGAKNIQYF TRBV5-1 - TRBJ2-4 -
CASSLAEQGKYYEQYF TRBV11-2 - TRBJ2-7 TRBD1
CASSYGADYEQYF TRBV6-5 - TRBJ2-7 -
CASSPAGQGKNEQFF TRBV27 - TRBJ2-1 TRBD1
CASSEEGGPLDTQYF TRBV2 - TRBJ2-3 -
CASSLSSGLTDTQYF TRBV5-1 - TRBJ2-3 -
CASSLFGGNEQFF TRBV11-3 - TRBJ2-1 -
CASSMVFNRAGTEAFF TRBV19 - TRBJ1-1 -
CASSLSGWRDLEAFF TRBV7-2 - TRBJ1-1 -
CASSPDRMWYEQYF TRBV7-2 - TRBJ2-7 -
CASSWDRGHSGYTF TRBV6-6 - TRBJ1-2 TRBD1
CASSLGLFNTEAFF TRBV5-5 - TRBJ1-1 -
CASSPQGQGVYEQYF TRBV18 - TRBJ2-7 TRBD1
CASGGAAGNEKLFF TRBV4-1 - TRBJ1-4 -
CASSVAGNFAGELFF TRBV9 - TRBJ2-2 -
CASNHRVPGQGPYEQYF TRBV27 - - TRBD1
CASSTPELGPSGNTIYF TRBV27 - TRBJ1-3 -
CASSLRGSTETQYF TRBV7-9 - TRBJ2-5 TRBD2
CASSRRGQGSYEQYF TRBV28 few TRBJ2-7 TRBD1
CASSESTGTGGLETQYF TRBV2 few TRBJ2-5 TRBD1
CASSLVGWGQGEGEQYF TRBV5-6 - - TRBD1
CASSPGSTGVDYGYTF TRBV19 few TRBJ1-2 TRBD1
CASSYSDRDSPLHF TRBV6-5 - TRBJ1-6 TRBD1
CASIPGSENQPQHF TRBV28 once TRBJ1-5 -
CASSPGLAGAETQYF TRBV18 - TRBJ2-5 TRBD2
CASSYSICGGFDEQYF TRBV6-7 - TRBJ2-7 TRBD2
CASMQRVRPGETQYF TRBV2 few TRBJ2-5 -
CASSELGDRAYNEQFF TRBV25-1 - TRBJ2-1 TRBD1
CASSDYLEYNEQFF TRBV25-1 - TRBJ2-1 -
CARRGDTLKQYQPQHF TRBV7-9 - TRBJ1-5 -
CASSIDRSMGETQYF TRBV19 few TRBJ2-5 -
CASRAGGLETQYF TRBV6-5 - TRBJ2-5 TRBD2
CASSSSGNEQFF TRBV7-8 - TRBJ2-1 TRBD2
CASKQGSGELFF TRBV19 few TRBJ2-2 TRBD1
CASSLRQGAGTGELFF TRBV7-2 - TRBJ2-2 TRBD1
CASSLVGRGTEAFF TRBV5-6 - TRBJ1-1 -
CASSPQWGQLPTDTQYF TRBV5-4 once TRBJ2-3 TRBD1
CASSISRGTNSPLHF TRBV19 - TRBJ1-6 -